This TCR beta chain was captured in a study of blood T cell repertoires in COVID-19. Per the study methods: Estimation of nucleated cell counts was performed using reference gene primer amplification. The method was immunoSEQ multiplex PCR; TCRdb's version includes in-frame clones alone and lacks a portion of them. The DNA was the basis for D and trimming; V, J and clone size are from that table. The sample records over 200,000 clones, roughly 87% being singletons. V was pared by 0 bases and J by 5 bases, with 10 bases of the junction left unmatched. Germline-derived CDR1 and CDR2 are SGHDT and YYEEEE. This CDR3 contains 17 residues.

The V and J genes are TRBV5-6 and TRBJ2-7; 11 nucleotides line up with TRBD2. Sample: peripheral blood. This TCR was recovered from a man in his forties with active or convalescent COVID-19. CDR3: CASSLVLAGDGQHEQYF. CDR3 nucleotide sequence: TGTGCCAGCAGCTTGGTACTAGCGGGAGACGGACAACACGAGCAGTACTTC.